This is a list of T cell receptor beta chains from one sample in a study of metastatic and nonmetastatic thyroid tumors. TCRdb redid the clone calls on the PCR reads using MiXCR. Found here are roughly 58,000 clones, 4% to 5% of them singletons; the top ten hold 20% to 25%. Material for sequencing was blood. All receptors come from a female donor with papillary thyroid cancer or a benign thyroid nodule (not recorded which). Some clones in this sample may be carry-over from other donors' samples. Each CDR3 is given with its conserved first and last residue. The order of the fields is clone size, J gene, D gene, V gene, CDR3 length, CDR3 protein, CDR3 DNA. A D gene is named only where the DNA matches it firmly. Clone size is not always given. Where it is, it says once, few, many or a class for expanded clones.

many	TRBJ2-1	.	TRBV18	12	CASSPPSNEQFF	TGTGCCAGCTCACCACCGTCTAATGAGCAGTTCTTC
many	TRBJ2-5	TRBD2	TRBV11-3	15	CASSRLAGGGETQYF	TGTGCCAGCAGCAGACTAGCGGGAGGGGGGGAGACCCAGTACTTC
.	TRBJ2-3	TRBD1	TRBV11-3	15	CASSLGGGGTDTQYF	TGTGCCAGCAGCTTAGGAGGGGGCGGCACAGATACGCAGTATTTT
.	TRBJ2-7	.	TRBV20-1	17	CSARDLGSSGFNYEQYF	TGCAGTGCTAGAGATCTGGGTTCTTCTGGTTTCAACTACGAGCAGTACTTC
many	TRBJ2-4	.	TRBV24-1	16	CATSDPRGTAKNIQYF	TGTGCCACCAGTGACCCCAGGGGAACTGCCAAAAACATTCAGTACTTC
many	TRBJ1-5	.	TRBV2	17	CASSESGLGFSNQPQHF	TGTGCCAGCAGTGAATCAGGGCTCGGTTTTAGCAATCAGCCCCAGCATTTT
many	TRBJ1-1	.	TRBV4-1	15	CASSQDLSGATEAFF	TGCGCCAGCAGCCAAGATCTATCGGGGGCCACTGAAGCTTTCTTT
few	TRBJ2-1	TRBD1	TRBV6-1	14	CASSARDRDNEQFF	TGTGCCAGCAGTGCCCGGGACAGAGACAATGAGCAGTTCTTC
many	TRBJ2-7	TRBD1	TRBV29-1	14	CSVEGSGTAYEQYF	TGCAGCGTCGAGGGAAGTGGGACAGCCTACGAGCAGTACTTC
many	TRBJ2-7	TRBD2	TRBV10-1	15	CASSTTSGSIYEQYF	TGCGCCAGCAGCACAACTAGCGGGAGTATCTACGAGCAGTACTTC
.	TRBJ2-2	.	TRBV28	15	CASSLRGMNTGELFF	TGTGCCAGCAGTTTAAGAGGGATGAACACCGGGGAGCTGTTTTTT
many	TRBJ1-1	.	TRBV19	11	CASSFKGAAFF	TGTGCCAGTAGTTTCAAAGGTGCGGCTTTCTTT
.	TRBJ2-7	.	TRBV20-1	13	CSARSPSDYEQYF	TGCAGTGCTAGAAGCCCGTCGGACTACGAGCAGTACTTC
many	TRBJ2-7	.	TRBV30	13	CAWSRGSSYEQYF	TGTGCCTGGAGTCGCGGGTCTTCCTACGAGCAGTACTTC
many	TRBJ1-4	.	TRBV3-1	15	CASSPPGGAGEKLFF	TGTGCCAGCAGCCCGCCCGGGGGCGCGGGTGAAAAACTGTTTTTT
many	TRBJ2-7	.	TRBV20-1	14	CSATERRLSYEQYF	TGCAGTGCTACCGAGCGCCGACTTTCCTACGAGCAGTACTTC
few	TRBJ2-3	TRBD2	TRBV5-1	14	CASSFSGGRDTQYF	TGCGCCAGCAGCTTTAGCGGGGGTCGAGATACGCAGTATTTT
few	TRBJ2-7	.	TRBV5-1	13	CASSLDRADEQYF	TGCGCCAGCAGCTTGGACAGGGCGGACGAGCAGTACTTC
.	TRBJ1-1	.	TRBV27	13	CASSLWGDTEAFF	TGTGCCAGCAGTTTATGGGGGGACACTGAAGCTTTCTTT
many	TRBJ1-3	.	TRBV3-1	17	CASSPAPGQSSGNTIYF	TGTGCCAGCAGCCCCGCTCCCGGACAGAGCTCTGGAAACACCATATATTTT
.	TRBJ1-2	TRBD1	TRBV6-2/TRBV6-3	14	CASSIGTGTGGYTF	TGTGCCAGCAGTATTGGGACAGGGACTGGGGGCTACACCTTC
few	TRBJ2-2	TRBD2	TRBV7-8	13	CASGRGAVGELFF	TGTGCCAGCGGGCGGGGGGCTGTCGGGGAGCTGTTTTTT